These T cell receptor beta chains were read from a single sample in a study of regulatory T cells in long-lasting Graves disease. In TCRdb, the multiplex PCR reads were re-called with MiXCR into one record per CDR3 protein. The sample yields 450,000 to 500,000 distinct CDR3 sequences, 15% to 20% seen once. The same data also went into a second study, on T cells in Graves' hyperthyroidism and ophthalmopathy.

The starting material was peripheral blood mononuclear cells (PBMCs), obtained at new diagnosis, from a patient treated with antithyroid drugs. All receptors derive from a man between 35 and 55 years old with Graves disease. Both conserved end residues are part of each CDR3. Each record gives: J gene, V gene, D gene, clone size, CDR3 length, CDR3 DNA, CDR3 protein. The D gene is left open where the match is weak. Not every row has a clone size; where given, it reads once, few, many or a size class.

TRBJ2-7 | TRBV29-1 | TRBD2 | few | 18 | TGCAGCGTTGCGCCGGGACTAGCGGGAGGGTCAAGCTCCTACGAGCAGTACTTC | CSVAPGLAGGSSSYEQYF
TRBJ2-1 | TRBV7-3 | TRBD2 | many | 15 | TGTGCCAGCAGCTCATTATCGGGACTAGGTAATGAGCAGTTCTTC | CASSSLSGLGNEQFF
TRBJ1-4 | TRBV5-1 | - | many | 14 | TGCGCCAGCAGCTTGGCCGCAGGAAATGAAAAACTGTTTTTT | CASSLAAGNEKLFF
TRBJ2-7 | TRBV18 | - | few | 16 | TGTGCCAGCTCACCACTCGGGGGCCAAAGCTCCTACGAGCAGTACTTC | CASSPLGGQSSYEQYF
TRBJ2-1 | TRBV9 | - | many | 13 | TGTGCCAGCAGTGGGGGATCCTACAATGAGCAGTTCTTC | CASSGGSYNEQFF
TRBJ1-2 | TRBV12-3/TRBV12-4 | - | - | 17 | TGTGCCAGCAGTTTAGAGGGGACGGGGCTCCTGGACTATGGCTACACCTTC | CASSLEGTGLLDYGYTF
TRBJ2-6 | TRBV30 | - | - | 14 | TGTGCCTGGAGTGTCGGCTCTGGGGCCAACGTCCTGACTTTC | CAWSVGSGANVLTF
TRBJ2-3 | TRBV7-2 | - | many | 15 | TGTGCCAGCAGCTTATCGCGGGGCAGCACAGATACGCAGTATTTT | CASSLSRGSTDTQYF
TRBJ2-7 | TRBV29-1 | TRBD1 | many | 15 | TGCAGCGTTGAAGCGGACAGGGGGCACTCCTACGAGCAGTACTTC | CSVEADRGHSYEQYF
TRBJ2-2 | TRBV11-3 | - | few | 15 | TGTGCCAGCAGCCCCCCCGAGAGGGGGAACGGGGAGCTGTTTTTT | CASSPPERGNGELFF
TRBJ2-1 | TRBV6-1 | - | - | 13 | TGTGCCACCTTTGGGGGTGGGTGGAATGAGCAGTTCTTC | CATFGGGWNEQFF
TRBJ2-5 | TRBV4-1 | - | - | 12 | TGCGCCAGCAGCCTCCCAGGTCAGACCCAGTACTTC | CASSLPGQTQYF
TRBJ2-3 | TRBV10-3 | - | - | 16 | TGTGCCATCAGTGAGGGAGGCGGGTCTAGCACAGATACGCAGTATTTT | CAISEGGGSSTDTQYF
TRBJ2-1 | TRBV19 | - | few | 13 | TGTGCCAGCAAGGGGTTAACATGGCATGAGCAGTTCTTC | CASKGLTWHEQFF
TRBJ1-5 | TRBV6-1 | - | many | 12 | TGTGCCAGCAGTGAAAGATGGCAGCCCCAGCATTTT | CASSERWQPQHF
TRBJ2-7 | TRBV12-3/TRBV12-4 | - | few | 15 | TGTGCCAGCAGCCCCTTAGGGAGCCGGGAGAGGGAGCAGTACTTC | CASSPLGSREREQYF
TRBJ2-1 | TRBV20-1 | - | many | 14 | TGCAGTGCTAGAGTTCGGGAGTATAGCAATGAGCAGTTCTTC | CSARVREYSNEQFF
TRBJ2-3 | TRBV12-3/TRBV12-4 | - | - | 17 | TGTGCCAGCAGTTTAGCGCTTAGGGGCGCCAGCACAGATACGCAGTATTTT | CASSLALRGASTDTQYF
TRBJ2-5 | TRBV20-1 | TRBD2 | many | 13 | TGCAGTGCTAGCACTAGCGGACGAGAGACCCAGTACTTC | CSASTSGRETQYF
TRBJ2-6 | TRBV6-2/TRBV6-3 | TRBD1 | many | 19 | TGTGCCAGCAGTTACATTCACCCCCGGACAGGGTCCGGGGCCAACGTCCTGACTTTC | CASSYIHPRTGSGANVLTF
TRBJ1-6 | TRBV7-9 | - | once | 16 | TGTGCCAGCAGCCTCTACTCCCGGGCCCTAAATTCACCCCTCCACTTT | CASSLYSRALNSPLHF
TRBJ2-3 | TRBV6-1 | TRBD2 | many | 16 | TGTGCCAGCAGCAGCCGGGCGGGAGGGTTCTCAGATACGCAGTATTTT | CASSSRAGGFSDTQYF
TRBJ2-3 | TRBV20-1 | - | - | 12 | TGCAGTGCTAGCGGGGGCACAGATACGCAGTATTTT | CSASGGTDTQYF
TRBJ1-3 | TRBV28 | - | many | 16 | TGTGCCAGCAGTTTAGGTGCGATATCCTCTGGAAACACCATATATTTT | CASSLGAISSGNTIYF
TRBJ2-1 | TRBV5-1 | - | - | 16 | TGCGCCAGCAGCTTAAGCTTTCGGGCTACCCACAATGAGCAGTTCTTC | CASSLSFRATHNEQFF
TRBJ2-3 | TRBV7-2 | - | many | 16 | TGTGCCAGCAGCTCTAGCCGGCACCGCGGTACAGATACGCAGTATTTT | CASSSSRHRGTDTQYF
TRBJ2-7 | TRBV28 | - | few | 13 | TGTGCCAGCAGTTCGTCTGGCCCATACGAGCAGTACTTC | CASSSSGPYEQYF
TRBJ2-5 | TRBV14 | - | - | 13 | TGTGCCAGCAGCCAAAGGGGCCGGGAGACCCAGTACTTC | CASSQRGRETQYF
TRBJ1-1 | TRBV2 | - | many | 11 | TGTGCCAGCAGTGAGGGGACTGAAGCTTTCTTT | CASSEGTEAFF
TRBJ2-5 | TRBV7-3 | - | - | 14 | TGTGCCAGCAGGAAAGATGGCCAACAAGAGACCCAGTACTTC | CASRKDGQQETQYF
TRBJ2-7 | TRBV19 | - | few | 11 | TGTGCCAGTAGTAACGGTCCCGAGCAGTACTTC | CASSNGPEQYF
TRBJ2-1 | TRBV9 | - | - | 13 | TGTGCCAGCAGCGCCTCGGGATTCAATGAGCAGTTCTTC | CASSASGFNEQFF
TRBJ2-6 | TRBV10-3 | - | few | 18 | TGTGCCATCAGTGGTGGAGGGGGACAGCTCTCTGGGGCCAACGTCCTGACTTTC | CAISGGGGQLSGANVLTF
TRBJ2-7 | TRBV7-6 | TRBD1 | many | 14 | TGTGCCAGCAGCTCCAGGCCGGGACAGAGCGAGCAGTACTTC | CASSSRPGQSEQYF